These 21 T cell receptor beta chains were all obtained from the same sample, sequenced in a study of cytomegalovirus exposure and HLA in healthy donors. PCR involved 60 Vbeta and 13 Jbeta primers. TCRdb's table, derived via immunoSEQ multiplex PCR, lists solely in-frame clones and lacks some. The profile shows more than 95,000 clones, approximately 80% of them singletons. The sample consisted of PBMCs. Receptors originate from a man aged 30 to 45 in good health and CMV-seronegative.

This chain joins TRBV30 and TRBJ1-1; D gene unclear. V was trimmed by 3 bases and J by 4 bases, leaving 12 bases between them. CDR1 and CDR2 (germline): GTSNPN, SVGIG (reference sequence). CDR3 size: 13 residues. The CDR3 reads CAWRLSTATEAFF. The CDR3 nucleotides read TGTGCCTGGAGATTGAGCACAGCCACTGAAGCTTTCTTT.

The V call is TRBV27, the J call TRBJ1-5, with D possibly TRBD1 on 6 matching bases. The CDR3 consists of 15 residues. Deletions cut 6 bases from V and 7 bases from J, with 19 bases between. Germline V lookup: CDR1 MNHEY, CDR2 SMNVEV (reference sequence). The CDR3 loop reads CASRITGTSGQPQHF. CDR3 DNA sequence: TGTGCCAGCAGAATTACCGGGACAAGTGGCCAGCCCCAGCATTTT.

DNA for the CDR3: TGTGCCTCCGCCAGCGAACTGGTCTCTGGAAACACCATATATTTT. Its protein product is CASASELVSGNTIYF. The genes are TRBV7-2 and TRBJ1-3; D remains unclear. Germline assignment: CDR1 SGHTA and CDR2 FQGNSA. The CDR3 is 15 residues long. V was trimmed by 11 bases and J by 0 bases, leaving 17 bases between them.

This chain uses TRBV30 with TRBJ1-4; no reliable D call. The CDR3 runs to 15 residues. In germline, CDR1 is GTSNPN, CDR2 SVGIG (reference sequence). V lost 0 bases, J lost 5 bases, and 13 bases lay in between. CDR3 coding DNA: TGTGCCTGGAGTGTACTGACAAAGGCGAATGAAAAACTGTTTTTT. It specifies CAWSVLTKANEKLFF.

This chain connects TRBV11-2 to TRBJ2-5; D uncertain. From germline, CDR1 is SGHAT and CDR2 FQNNGV. The ends were cut back, 5 bases at V and 2 bases at J, with 12 bases in the middle. This CDR3 region has 14 residues. The CDR3 loop is CASSRQGGQETQYF. In DNA form, the CDR3 reads TGTGCCAGCAGCCGACAAGGTGGGCAAGAGACCCAGTACTTC.

V gene TRBV9 combines with J gene TRBJ2-2, with D tentatively TRBD2 (6 bases). CDR3 length: 14 amino acids. Germline CDR1 reads SGDLS; CDR2 reads YYNGEE. V was pared by 0 bases and J by 4 bases, with 7 bases between. Here the CDR3 reads CASSVVGGTGELFF. The DNA of the CDR3 is TGTGCCAGCAGCGTAGTGGGGGGCACCGGGGAGCTGTTTTTT. The full variable domain, with the rest looked up from reference TRBV9 and TRBJ2-2, is DSGVTQTPKHLITATGQRVTLRCSPRSGDLSVYWYQQSLDQGLQFLIQYYNGEERAKGNILERFSAQQFPDLHSELNLSSLELGDSALYFCASSVVGGTGELFFGEGSRLTVL.

The CDR3 nucleotides read TGCGCCAGCAGCCAATACCCGACAGGGGGTGGGAGGAGTGACACTGAAGCTTTCTTT. Translated, it gives CASSQYPTGGGRSDTEAFF. This chain connects TRBV4-3 to TRBJ1-1, with 9 bases identical to TRBD1. The CDR3 covers 19 residues. The V gene's germline CDR1 is LGHNA and CDR2 YSLEER. V lost 2 bases to trimming and J lost 3 bases; unmatched junction nucleotides: 16.

The genes are TRBV29-1 and TRBJ1-1; TRBD1 is a possible D gene (6 bases). V lost 5 bases, J lost 5 bases, and 15 bases lay in between. This CDR3 region has 13 residues. Germline V CDR1 and CDR2: SQVTM, ANQGSEA. CDR3: CSVTVRGGTEAFF. CDR3 DNA: TGCAGCGTTACCGTCAGGGGTGGTACTGAAGCTTTCTTT. The full variable domain, its missing parts supplied by reference TRBV29-1 and TRBJ1-1, is SAVISQKPSRDICQRGTSLTIQCQVDSQVTMMFWYRQQPGQSLTLIATANQGSEATYESGFVIDKFPISRPNLTFSTLTVSNMSPEDSSIYLCSVTVRGGTEAFFGQGTRLTVV.

There are a few counts of this clone. This chain uses TRBV7-2 with TRBJ2-2; tentatively, D is TRBD1 (6 bases). V was shortened by 5 bases and J by 3 bases, with 13 bases between the two germline ends. The CDR3 has 15 amino acids. Germline-derived CDR1 and CDR2 are SGHTA and FQGNSA. CDR3 nucleotides: TGTGCCAGCAGCAGCACGACAGGATACACCGGGGAGCTGTTTTTT. It codes for CASSSTTGYTGELFF. Looking up the rest from reference TRBV7-2 and TRBJ2-2 gives the full variable domain: GAGVSQSPSNKVTEKGKDVELRCDPISGHTALYWYRQSLGQGLEFLIYFQGNSAPDKSGLPSDRFSAERTGGSVSTLTIQRTQQEDSAVYLCASSSTTGYTGELFFGEGSRLTVL.

Note on this clone: At one end, the junction sequence differs from germline, possibly due to a read error. This rearrangement joins TRBV5-1 to TRBJ1-5, with 11 bases fitting TRBD1. Germline V gives CDR1 SGHRS, CDR2 YFSETQ. The length of the CDR3 is 17 residues. Written as DNA, the CDR3 is TGCGCCAGCAGCCCCGGACAGGGGGCTCTAAGCAATCGGCCCCAGCATTTT. Its protein is CASSPGQGALSNRPQHF.

In DNA, the CDR3 is TGTGCCAGCGGGCGGGTCCTCCAAGAGACCCAGTACTTC. This encodes CASGRVLQETQYF. This chain links TRBV6-1 with TRBJ2-5; a weak D match, TRBD2 (5 bases). V was trimmed by 8 bases and J by 1 base, leaving 11 bases between them. Looked up from germline, CDR1 is MNHNS and CDR2 is SASEGT. The CDR3 extends over 13 amino acids.

V usage is TRBV9 and J usage is TRBJ2-2, with 7 bases lining up with TRBD1. There are 15 residues in the CDR3. Trimming took 0 bases from V and 3 from J; bases not matched to a gene: 2. Per germline, CDR1 SGDLS and CDR2 YYNGEE. CDR3 sequence reads: CASSVAGGDTGELFF. For the CDR3, the DNA is TGTGCCAGCAGCGTAGCAGGGGGTGACACCGGGGAGCTGTTTTTT.

J is TRBJ1-2 and V is TRBV30; tentatively, D is TRBD1 (5 bases). Germline CDR1 GTSNPN, CDR2 SVGIG (reference sequence). The ends were cut back, 1 base at V and 1 base at J, with 13 bases in the middle. The CDR3 runs to 15 residues. CDR3 bases: TGTGCCTGGAGTGCTCAGGGTCCTCTTAACTATGGCTACACCTTC. This translates into CAWSAQGPLNYGYTF.

The J gene is TRBJ2-4, the V gene TRBV15; D not resolved. V shed 0 bases and J shed 0 bases, with 12 bases lying between them. Per the germline V gene, CDR1 is LNHNV and CDR2 is YYDKDF (reference sequence). This CDR3 has 17 residues. CDR3 residues: CATSRDGGRLAKNIQYF. The CDR3 DNA reads TGTGCCACCAGCAGAGATGGTGGCAGACTAGCCAAAAACATTCAGTACTTC.

The chain recombines TRBV21-1 with TRBJ2-3; the table calls TRBD1, which could not be checked here. TRBV21-1 is assigned pseudogene status. The CDR3 has 15 amino acids. The CDR3, as DNA: TGTGCCAGCAGCAAAGCGGGACAGAGCACAGATACGCAGTATTTT. Its protein is CASSKAGQSTDTQYF.

The gene calls are TRBV6-1 and TRBJ1-4; D gene ambiguous. The CDR3 is made up of 13 amino acids. Germline-derived CDR1 and CDR2 are MNHNS and SASEGT. V was trimmed by 6 bases and J by 6 bases, leaving 11 bases between them. CDR3 protein: CASSLIFDEKLFF. For the CDR3, the DNA is TGTGCCAGCAGCCTTATATTTGATGAAAAACTGTTTTTT.

This chain links TRBV2 with TRBJ2-3; TRBD2 might be the D (5 bases). Germline-derived CDR1 and CDR2 are SNHLY and FYNNEI. With 6 bases removed from V and 0 bases from J, the gap between germline ends came to 10 bases. The CDR3 has 14 residues. The CDR3: CASRIGLSTDTQYF. The DNA for the CDR3 is TGTGCCAGCAGGATCGGACTGAGCACAGATACGCAGTATTTT.

The V gene is TRBV27, the J gene TRBJ2-7, with D maybe TRBD1 (6 bases). This CDR3 spans 18 amino acids. The ends were cut back, 3 bases at V and 7 bases at J, with 28 bases in the middle. CDR1 MNHEY and CDR2 SMNVEV come from the germline V gene (reference sequence). CDR3 amino acids: CASSLVGPQGFALSEQYF. The CDR3 DNA reads TGTGCCAGCAGTTTGGTTGGACCTCAGGGGTTTGCCTTATCGGAGCAGTACTTC.

The V call is TRBV30, the J call TRBJ1-1; maybe TRBD1 (6 bases). The CDR3 has 16 residues. Germline lookup yields CDR1 GTSNPN and CDR2 SVGIG (reference sequence). V shed 3 bases and J shed 1 base, with 18 bases lying between them. The CDR3: CAWSLRGALPNTEAFF. CDR3 coding DNA: TGTGCCTGGAGCCTACGGGGGGCCCTCCCGAACACTGAAGCTTTCTTT.

The CDR3 spells CASRLVDLPNNEQFF. The CDR3 nucleotides read TGTGCCAGCCGCTTGGTGGACTTACCCAACAATGAGCAGTTCTTC. This chain joins TRBV2 and TRBJ2-1; possible D gene TRBD2, 5 bases. Trimming cost V 8 bases and J 5 bases, with 19 bases left between them. Germline V gene lookup returns CDR1 SNHLY and CDR2 FYNNEI. The CDR3 runs to 15 residues.

The chain uses TRBV13 and TRBJ2-7; no firm D call. CDR3 size: 13 residues. Germline lookup yields CDR1 PRHDT and CDR2 FYEKMQ (reference sequence). Trimming removed 6 bases at V and 1 base at J, with 10 bases between. DNA for the CDR3: TGTGCCAGCAGGTTTTCAAATTCCTACGAGCAGTACTTC. This codes for CASRFSNSYEQYF.